This paragraph covers one T cell receptor beta chain sequence. Germline assignment: CDR1 SGHAT and CDR2 FQNNGV. CDR3 length equals 15 residues. V was shortened by 2 bases and J by 4 bases, with 14 bases between the two germline ends. The sample is drawn from a study of control samples from healthy donors and cancer patients. Sequenced by immunoSEQ multiplex PCR; TCRdb stores in-frame clones only, minus some. Of about 150,000 clones listed, approximately 91% were seen once; the top ten hold about 3.2%. The chain has TRBV11-2 and TRBJ1-2; D is unresolved. Sequenced: blood. The receptor was derived from a young man in good health. The chain's CDR3 is CASSLRSGGSYGYTF. The DNA for the CDR3 is TGTGCCAGCAGCTTACGGTCGGGTGGATCCTATGGCTACACCTTC.